This TCR beta chain emerged from a study of T cell repertoires in cytomegalovirus infection. In the study overall: Through public TCR beta signatures, both CMV infection and matching HLA type were indicated.

This CDR3 contains 11 residues. Germline CDR1 GTSNPN, CDR2 SVGIG (reference sequence). With 2 bases removed from V and 5 bases from J, the gap between germline ends came to 6 bases. Each CDR3 protein is one row after TCRdb ran MiXCR on the reads. This table holds tens of thousands of distinct CDR3 sequences, more than 3% found once. This clonotype was picked up many times. Its antigen is still unknown. Study findings and constraints: People with CMV and the relevant HLA were identified by cumulative public TCR beta family frequency.

This rearrangement joins TRBV30 to TRBJ2-5; no firm D call. The source material was PBMCs. The TCR originated in a human donor in good health (CMV status not recorded). Some clones in this sample may be carry-over from other donors' samples. CDR3 amino acids: CAWSFGETQYF. DNA of the CDR3: TGTGCCTGGAGTTTTGGGGAGACCCAGTACTTC.